This paragraph reports one T cell receptor (beta chain). Once extracted for a subset, genomic DNA was divided evenly among several immunoSEQ plates. Profiling relied on immunoSEQ multiplex PCR, and the TCRdb table lists in-frame clones only, not all of them. The sample consists of about 510,000 clones, 90% to 97% of them appearing once. The sample originates from a study of shared clonotypes between healthy human individuals. CDR3 length equals 15 residues. Germline CDR1 is LNHNV and CDR2 is YYDKDF (reference sequence). Trimming shortened V by 0 bases and J by 8 bases, and 14 bases separated the two germline ends.

Sequencing used naive CD4+ T cells sorted from blood. Indicated subset: CD45RA+ positively selected. This TCR was recovered from a woman aged 25 to 39 in good health. This chain joins TRBV15 and TRBJ2-1, with D possibly being TRBD2 (6 bases). The CDR3 loop reads CATSRDWGLLDEQFF. Here the CDR3 DNA reads TGTGCCACCAGCAGAGATTGGGGACTTCTGGATGAGCAGTTCTTC.